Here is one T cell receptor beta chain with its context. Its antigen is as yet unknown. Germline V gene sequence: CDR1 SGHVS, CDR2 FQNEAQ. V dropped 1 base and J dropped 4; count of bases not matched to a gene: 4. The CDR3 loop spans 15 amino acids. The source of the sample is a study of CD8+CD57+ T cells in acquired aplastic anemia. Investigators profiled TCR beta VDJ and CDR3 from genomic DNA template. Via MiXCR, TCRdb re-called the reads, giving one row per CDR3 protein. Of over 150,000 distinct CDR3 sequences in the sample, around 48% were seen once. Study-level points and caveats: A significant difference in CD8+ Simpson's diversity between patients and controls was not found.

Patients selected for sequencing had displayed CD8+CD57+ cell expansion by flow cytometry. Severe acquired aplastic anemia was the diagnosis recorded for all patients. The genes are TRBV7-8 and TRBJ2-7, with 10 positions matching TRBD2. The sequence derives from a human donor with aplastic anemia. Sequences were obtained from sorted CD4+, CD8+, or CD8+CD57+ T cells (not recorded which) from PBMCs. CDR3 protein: CASSLVLAGVYEQYF. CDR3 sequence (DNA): TGTGCCAGCAGCTTAGTCCTAGCGGGAGTTTACGAGCAGTACTTC.